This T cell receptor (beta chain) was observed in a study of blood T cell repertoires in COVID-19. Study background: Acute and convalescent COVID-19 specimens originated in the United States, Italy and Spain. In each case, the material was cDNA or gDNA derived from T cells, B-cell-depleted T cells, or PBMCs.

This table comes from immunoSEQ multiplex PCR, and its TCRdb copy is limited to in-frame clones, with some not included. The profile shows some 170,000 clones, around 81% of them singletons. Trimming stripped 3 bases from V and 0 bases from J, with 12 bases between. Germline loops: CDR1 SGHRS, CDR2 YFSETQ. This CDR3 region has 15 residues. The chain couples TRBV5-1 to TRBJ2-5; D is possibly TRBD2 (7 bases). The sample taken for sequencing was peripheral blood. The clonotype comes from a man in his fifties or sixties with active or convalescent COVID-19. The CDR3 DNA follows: TGCGCCAGCAGCTCGAGAGGGGGGGACCAAGAGACCCAGTACTTC. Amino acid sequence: CASSSRGGDQETQYF.